Shown below are 10 T cell receptor beta chains from a single sample sequenced in a study of T cell changes during pregnancy in multiple sclerosis (dated by TCRdb to 2018 to 2020). To prepare the library, the immunoSEQ multiplex PCR assay was applied. TCRdb mirrors the immuneACCESS table, restricted to in-frame sequences. Some clones are absent from its copies; in checked studies, under half trace to an unresolved V gene, and the reason for the others is unknown. The sample table holds 78,000 or so clones, of which 85% to 95% were seen once. The ten top clones hold around 0.45% of the sample. Sequenced here: CD4+ T cells from peripheral blood mononuclear cells, sampled before pregnancy. The receptors were sampled from a female donor with multiple sclerosis, enrolled in a pregnancy study.

The chain links TRBV6-4 to TRBJ2-7, with TRBD1 matching over 7 bases. This CDR3 comprises 17 residues. V lost 3 bases and J lost 4; bases outside the gene matches: 15. Per germline, CDR1 MRHNA and CDR2 SNTAGT. CDR3 sequence (DNA): TGTGCCAGCAGTGAATGGACGGCACCGGGACAGAATTACGAGCAGTACTTC. Amino acids: CASSEWTAPGQNYEQYF.

V is TRBV4-1 and J is TRBJ2-3, with a weak D call TRBD2 (5 bases). The germline V gene has CDR1 MGHRA and CDR2 YSYEKL. Trimming stripped 1 base from V and 4 bases from J, with 15 bases between. The CDR3 spans 16 residues. CDR3 protein: CASSQVASYAPDTQYF. Written as DNA, the CDR3 is TGCGCCAGCAGCCAAGTAGCTAGCTATGCCCCAGATACGCAGTATTTT.

This clone was seen only once. This sequence joins TRBV5-1 and TRBJ2-2; D unclear. The CDR3 is made up of 12 amino acids. The V and J ends lost 3 bases and 6 bases respectively, with 6 bases between them. Germline assignment: CDR1 SGHRS and CDR2 YFSETQ. As DNA, the CDR3 is TGCGCCAGCAGCTACCGGGCCGGGGAGCTGTTTTTT. Translated, it gives CASSYRAGELFF.

The J gene is TRBJ2-1, the V gene TRBV7-9; 9 bases match TRBD1. J gave up 9 bases and V 4 bases, and 10 bases lay outside the gene matches. CDR1 is SEHNR, CDR2 FQNEAQ, per germline (reference sequence). This CDR3 is built from 15 residues. CDR3 residues: CASSSTGTGRVEQFF. CDR3 DNA sequence: TGTGCCAGCAGCTCAACCGGGACAGGGCGTGTTGAGCAGTTCTTC.

The rearrangement joins TRBV7-6 to TRBJ1-2; weak D call: TRBD1 (5 bases). This CDR3 has 14 residues. The germline V gene encodes CDR1 SGHVS and CDR2 FNYEAQ. V lost 4 bases and J lost 4, with 13 bases in between. The DNA of the CDR3 is TGTGCCAGCAGCTCCTCCGACAGTTTCTATGGCTACACCTTC. It translates to CASSSSDSFYGYTF.

The chain joins TRBV5-1 to TRBJ2-7; D is possibly TRBD1 (6 bases). The CDR3 is made up of 14 amino acids. With 0 bases removed from V and 3 bases from J, the gap between germline ends came to 10 bases. Looked up from germline, CDR1 is SGHRS and CDR2 is YFSETQ. For the CDR3, the DNA is TGCGCCAGCAGCTTGGCAGGGGCCCTCTACGAGCAGTACTTC. Encoded protein: CASSLAGALYEQYF.

The chain has TRBV4-2 and TRBJ1-4; 7 bases align to TRBD1. The length of the CDR3 is 16 residues. Losses at the gene ends were 1 base for V and 0 bases for J; bases not matched to a gene: 2. Germline V lookup: CDR1 LGHNA, CDR2 YNFKEQ. CDR3 amino acids: CASSQAQGATNEKLFF. CDR3 nucleotide sequence: TGTGCCAGCAGCCAAGCCCAGGGGGCAACTAATGAAAAACTGTTTTTT.

The chain has TRBV4-1 and TRBJ2-3, with TRBD2 identical over 12 bases. This CDR3 comprises 17 residues. J was trimmed by 2 bases and V by 0 bases; bases with no gene match: 3. Germline V lookup: CDR1 MGHRA, CDR2 YSYEKL. CDR3 DNA: TGCGCCAGCAGCCAAGAACTAGCGGGAGGATTCACAGATACGCAGTATTTT. Translating it yields CASSQELAGGFTDTQYF.

This sequence joins TRBV11-3 and TRBJ2-3; D is ambiguous. Germline assignment: CDR1 SGHNT and CDR2 YENEEA. V shed 5 bases and J shed 1 base, with 7 bases lying between them. The CDR3 sequence is 13 residues long. CDR3 in DNA: TGTGCCAGCAGCAGCCAGGGCACAGATACGCAGTATTTT. It codes for CASSSQGTDTQYF.

In its sample, this clone was seen once. The V call is TRBV18, the J call TRBJ2-3; D is perhaps TRBD2 (6 bases). The CDR3 has 13 amino acids. In germline, CDR1 is KGHSH, CDR2 LQKENI. V lost 4 bases, J lost 5 bases, and 10 bases lay in between. The chain's CDR3 is CASSLSAGDTQYF. CDR3 DNA sequence: TGTGCCAGCTCACTATCAGCGGGAGATACGCAGTATTTT. The full variable domain, rest sourced from reference TRBV18 and TRBJ2-3, is NAGVMQNPRHLVRRRGQEARLRCSPMKGHSHVYWYRQLPEEGLKFMVYLQKENIIDESGMPKERFSAEFPKEGPSILRIQQVVRGDSAAYFCASSLSAGDTQYFGPGTRLTVL.